The 21 T cell receptor beta chains reported below all come from one sample, sequenced in a study of OX40 agonist ivuxolimab in advanced cancers. Preparation of the library involved the immunoSEQ multiplex PCR assay. TCRdb provides this immuneACCESS table in a form limited to in-frame rearrangements. Some clones are lacking; in checked studies, under half of them reflect an unresolved V gene, and why the rest are absent is not known. In all, the sample holds approximately 88,000 clones, and more than 70% of those were seen once. Approximately 0.28% of the sample lies in the top ten. This specimen was CD4+ or CD8+ T cells sorted from blood, taken in a trial of the OX40 agonist ivuxolimab. These receptor sequences come from an adult with an advanced solid tumor such as melanoma, head and neck, liver or kidney cancer.

This sequence joins TRBV11-2 and TRBJ2-2; the D gene is possibly TRBD2 (5 bases). The CDR3 contains 15 residues. With 5 bases removed from V and 6 bases from J, the gap between germline ends came to 16 bases. Germline CDR1 and CDR2: SGHAT and FQNNGV. CDR3 sequence (DNA): TGTGCCAGCAGCCCGTGGACCTCGGGGTCCGGGGAGCTGTTTTTT. Translating it yields CASSPWTSGSGELFF.

This clone is a singleton in its sample. This chain links TRBV5-1 with TRBJ1-1; D possibly corresponds to TRBD1 (6 bases). The CDR3 covers 14 residues. V shed 8 bases and J shed 3 bases, with 17 bases lying between them. Per the germline V gene, CDR1 is SGHRS and CDR2 is YFSETQ. In DNA form, the CDR3 reads TGCGCCAGTCACAGGGACCAAGCCTACACTGAAGCTTTCTTT. Translated: CASHRDQAYTEAFF.

The rearrangement joins TRBV9 to TRBJ2-5, with a weak D call TRBD1 (6 bases). Germline CDR1 reads SGDLS; CDR2 reads YYNGEE. The CDR3 totals 15 residues. Trimming removed 1 base from V and 1 base from J, with 11 bases in between. DNA for the CDR3: TGTGCCAGCAGCGTATGGTCAGGGGCCCAAGAGACCCAGTACTTC. Residues: CASSVWSGAQETQYF.

The chain recombines TRBV7-2 with TRBJ2-1, with unresolved D. Trimming left V 1 base short and J 5 bases short, with 6 bases between. Germline V gives CDR1 SGHTA, CDR2 FQGNSA. The length of the CDR3 is 13 residues. As DNA, the CDR3 is TGTGCCAGCAGCTTAGTAGGGAACAATGAGCAGTTCTTC. Translation: CASSLVGNNEQFF.

The V call is TRBV6-1, the J call TRBJ1-2, with D tentatively TRBD1 (5 bases). The CDR3 is 12 residues long. The V gene lost 7 bases and the J gene lost 5 bases, with 11 bases spanning the gap. Germline V CDR1 and CDR2: MNHNS, SASEGT. The DNA of the CDR3 is TGTGCCAGCAATACAGGTTATTATGGCTACACCTTC. Amino acids: CASNTGYYGYTF.

This chain uses TRBV12-5 with TRBJ2-5; D unresolved. Germline V gene sequence: CDR1 LGHNT, CDR2 FRNRAP. The CDR3 length is 16 residues. Trimming removed 6 bases at V and 3 bases at J, with 20 bases between. The CDR3 region is CASGPVPGPAKETQYF. In DNA, the CDR3 is TGTGCTAGTGGCCCGGTACCCGGACCGGCGAAAGAGACCCAGTACTTC.

The CDR3 DNA reads as TGTGCCAGCAGCCTGACTAGGGACAGGGGGCCAGGTGAAAAACTGTTTTTT. It is translated as CASSLTRDRGPGEKLFF. The rearrangement joins TRBV7-8 to TRBJ1-4, with 12 positions matching TRBD1. The CDR3 is 17 residues long. Germline lookup yields CDR1 SGHVS and CDR2 FQNEAQ. V lost 5 bases and J lost 7; bases outside the gene matches: 11.

The rearrangement uses TRBV5-1 and TRBJ1-2; D is ambiguous. The CDR3 runs to 14 residues. CDR1 SGHRS and CDR2 YFSETQ come from the germline V gene. V was shortened by 3 bases and J by 0 bases, with 9 bases between the two germline ends. The CDR3 DNA follows: TGCGCCAGCAGCTCAACCGAGGCTAACTATGGCTACACCTTC. Protein product: CASSSTEANYGYTF.

The DNA of the CDR3 is TGTGCCAGCAGTTACAGAAGGACTGAGCAGTTCTTC. Its translation: CASSYRRTEQFF. The genes are TRBV6-5 and TRBJ2-1; D unclear. The germline CDR1 and CDR2 sequences are MNHEY and SVGAGI. The CDR3 length is 12 residues. V was clipped by 2 bases and J by 9 bases, with 8 bases between them.

This clone was seen once. This chain joins TRBV7-6 and TRBJ2-3; D unclear. Trimming took 1 base from V and 8 from J, leaving 4 bases between them. Germline V gene lookup returns CDR1 SGHVS and CDR2 FNYEAQ. This CDR3 has 11 amino acids. The CDR3 region has the DNA TGTGCCAGCAGCTTAGTTGGTACGCAGTATTTT. Translating gives CASSLVGTQYF. Looking up the rest from reference TRBV7-6 and TRBJ2-3 gives the full variable domain: GAGVSQSPRYKVTKRGQDVALRCDPISGHVSLYWYRQALGQGPEFLTYFNYEAQQDKSGLPNDRFSAERPEGSISTLTIQRTEQRDSAMYRCASSLVGTQYFGPGTRLTVL.

The chain carries TRBV29-1 and TRBJ1-4; 7 bases are a match to TRBD1. CDR1 is SQVTM and CDR2 is ANQGSEA in the germline V gene. The CDR3 has 13 residues. V shed 5 bases and J 3 bases; nucleotides not matched to a gene: 3. The CDR3 loop is CSVKGAANEKLFF. DNA for the CDR3: TGCAGCGTTAAGGGGGCGGCTAATGAAAAACTGTTTTTT.

This clone was counted between two and nine times. This chain connects TRBV6-5 to TRBJ1-2; the match to TRBD1 covers 8 bases. V was clipped by 2 bases and J by 12 bases; unmatched bases: 14. Per germline, CDR1 MNHEY and CDR2 SVGAGI. The CDR3 is made up of 15 amino acids. CDR3: CASSYLSRTGLKHTF. CDR3 nucleotides: TGTGCCAGCAGTTACCTCTCCAGGACAGGGTTGAAACACACCTTC.

The chain carries TRBV29-1 and TRBJ2-3; D is unclear. Germline V lookup: CDR1 SQVTM, CDR2 ANQGSEA. V gave up 4 bases and J gave up 6 bases, with 8 bases separating them. This CDR3 has 11 amino acids. The CDR3 sequence: CSVVRADTQYF. For the CDR3, the DNA is TGCAGCGTTGTTAGGGCTGATACGCAGTATTTT.

V is TRBV2 and J is TRBJ1-5; 8 bases align to TRBD1. The trim removed 2 bases at V and 5 bases at J, leaving 5 bases unmatched. CDR3 length: 15 amino acids. CDR1 is SNHLY, CDR2 FYNNEI, per germline. The CDR3, as DNA: TGTGCCAGCAGTGAACGACAGGGGAGGTATCAGCCCCAGCATTTT. This encodes CASSERQGRYQPQHF.

This clone was counted between two and nine times. The V call is TRBV11-3, the J call TRBJ2-2; D unresolved. The CDR3 runs 19 residues. The V end was cut by 3 bases, the J end by 0 bases, with 20 bases between. Germline V gene data show CDR1 as SGHNT and CDR2 as YENEEA. CDR3 residues: CASSFPIGGGATNTGELFF. The CDR3 bases are TGTGCCAGCAGCTTTCCTATCGGTGGTGGAGCGACGAACACCGGGGAGCTGTTTTTT.

The rearrangement links TRBV2 to TRBJ1-4, with D possibly TRBD1 on 6 matching bases. The CDR3 has 14 residues. Germline assignment: CDR1 SNHLY and CDR2 FYNNEI. V lost 5 bases and J lost 3, with 10 bases in between. CDR3 in DNA: TGTGCCAGCAGTCTAGGGGGGTCTAATGAAAAACTGTTTTTT. Amino acid sequence: CASSLGGSNEKLFF.

The chain has TRBV28 and TRBJ1-2; D possibly corresponds to TRBD1 (6 bases). Trimming shortened V by 4 bases and J by 8 bases, and 17 bases separated the two germline ends. CDR1 and CDR2 from the germline V gene are MDHEN and SYDVKM. This CDR3 region has 14 residues. The CDR3 DNA reads as TGTGCCAGCAGTTCCCCCTTACAGGGAGGCGGCTACACCTTC. It is translated as CASSSPLQGGGYTF.

The chain couples TRBV6-5 to TRBJ1-1; D remains ambiguous. Germline V gene lookup returns CDR1 MNHEY and CDR2 SVGAGI. The CDR3 has 13 residues. V lost 7 bases to trimming and J lost 4 bases, with 13 bases between them. As DNA, the CDR3 is TGTGCCAGCATCATGAAGGCGGCCACTGAAGCTTTCTTT. Protein sequence: CASIMKAATEAFF.

The chain carries TRBV10-3 and TRBJ1-4; the match to TRBD1 covers 7 bases. The CDR3 covers 17 residues. From germline, CDR1 is ENHRY and CDR2 SYGVKD. J was trimmed by 0 bases and V by 10 bases; bases with no gene match: 14. DNA for the CDR3: TGTGCCACAAGAGGGACAGCCAGTCGCGCAACTAATGAAAAACTGTTTTTT. Encoded protein: CATRGTASRATNEKLFF.

V gene TRBV5-1 combines with J gene TRBJ1-3, with 7 bases lining up with TRBD1. CDR3 size: 17 residues. V lost 0 bases to trimming and J lost 0 bases; unmatched junction nucleotides: 6. Germline V CDR1 and CDR2: SGHRS, YFSETQ. CDR3 nucleotide sequence: TGCGCCAGCAGCTTGGAATTACAGGGGAGCTCTGGAAACACCATATATTTT. The encoded protein is CASSLELQGSSGNTIYF.

The J gene is TRBJ2-7, the V gene TRBV18; D unclear. There are 15 residues in the CDR3. Germline values: CDR1 KGHSH, CDR2 LQKENI. V was pared by 2 bases and J by 0 bases, with 11 bases between. The CDR3 nucleotides are TGTGCCAGCTCACCATCGACGGATTACTCCTACGAGCAGTACTTC. It codes for CASSPSTDYSYEQYF.